The rows below give T cell receptor beta chains drawn from one sample of a study of metastatic and nonmetastatic thyroid tumors. Through MiXCR, TCRdb re-clonotyped the PCR reads. The repertoire holds about 20,000 clones, 12% seen once, with approximately 6.2% in the top ten. The specimen was blood. Receptor source: a male donor with papillary thyroid cancer or a benign thyroid nodule (not recorded which). Some clones in this sample may be carry-over from other donors' samples. Each CDR3 is given with its conserved first and last residue. The D gene is left open where the match is weak. Rows may omit the clone size; those that give it use once, few, many or a size class.

j_gene	v_gene	d_gene	abundance	CDR3aa	CDR3nt
TRBJ1-1	TRBV3-1	.	many	CASSQRVAVGTEAFF	TGTGCCAGCAGCCAAAGGGTGGCGGTCGGCACTGAAGCTTTCTTT
TRBJ2-5	TRBV20-1	.	many	CSAEGSSTQETQYF	TGCAGTGCTGAAGGGTCTAGCACTCAGGAGACCCAGTACTTC
TRBJ2-7	TRBV20-1	.	medium-sized	CSAGGTVAYEQYF	TGCAGTGCTGGCGGGACAGTCGCCTACGAGCAGTACTTC
TRBJ1-2	TRBV6-5	TRBD1	.	CASSYLQGIDGYTF	TGTGCCAGCAGTTACTTACAGGGGATAGATGGCTACACCTTC
TRBJ2-3	TRBV6-1	.	few	CASSEAERDTQYF	TGTGCCAGCAGTGAGGCAGAGAGAGATACGCAGTATTTT
TRBJ2-7	TRBV13	TRBD1	.	CASSPTGLYEQYF	TGTGCCAGCAGCCCGACAGGGCTCTACGAGCAGTACTTC
TRBJ2-7	TRBV4-2	.	many	CASSQVSGTTYEQYF	TGTGCCAGCAGCCAAGTGTCTGGGACCACCTACGAGCAGTACTTC
TRBJ1-1	TRBV5-5	.	many	CASSTVQGPTEAFF	TGTGCCAGCAGCACCGTACAGGGCCCAACTGAAGCTTTCTTT
TRBJ1-5	TRBV19	TRBD1	many	CASNGRTGEQPQHF	TGTGCCAGTAACGGCCGGACAGGGGAGCAGCCCCAGCATTTT
TRBJ2-2	TRBV24-1	TRBD1	medium-sized	CATSDYRTGHTGELFF	TGTGCCACCAGTGATTACAGGACAGGGCACACCGGGGAGCTGTTTTTT
TRBJ2-7	TRBV5-1	.	.	CASSIQGQGSGEQYF	TGCGCCAGCAGCATCCAGGGTCAGGGCTCCGGCGAGCAGTACTTC
TRBJ1-1	TRBV5-1	.	many	CASSLMGGSEAFF	TGCGCCAGCAGCTTAATGGGGGGTTCTGAAGCTTTCTTT
TRBJ1-6	TRBV28	.	medium-sized	CASSSSGRQGGSYNSPLHF	TGTGCCAGCAGTTCCTCTGGTCGGCAGGGAGGCTCCTATAATTCACCCCTCCACTTT
TRBJ2-6	TRBV6-4	.	few	CASSDSYSGANVLTF	TGTGCCAGCAGTGACAGCTACTCTGGGGCCAACGTCCTGACTTTC
TRBJ2-3	TRBV18	.	many	CASSPSPNPSTDTQYF	TGTGCCAGCTCACCCTCACCCAACCCTAGCACAGATACGCAGTATTTT
TRBJ2-7	TRBV28	.	.	CASSLAGPYEQYF	TGTGCCAGCAGTTTAGCGGGGCCCTACGAGCAGTACTTC
TRBJ2-3	TRBV5-6	.	many	CASSRAGVDTQYF	TGTGCCAGCAGCCGAGCAGGGGTCGATACGCAGTATTTT
TRBJ2-4	TRBV12-3/TRBV12-4	TRBD1	many	CASRLQGAAKNIQYF	TGTGCCAGCAGGCTACAGGGGGCAGCCAAAAACATTCAGTACTTC
TRBJ2-1	TRBV3-1	TRBD2	many	CASSQEGLAGKFF	TGTGCCAGCAGCCAAGAGGGACTAGCGGGAAAGTTCTTC
TRBJ2-4	TRBV2	.	many	CASSEGRGAKNIQYF	TGTGCCAGCAGTGAAGGGCGGGGAGCCAAAAACATTCAGTACTTC
TRBJ2-1	TRBV12-3/TRBV12-4	TRBD2	few	CASSWRLAGANEQFF	TGTGCCAGCAGTTGGCGACTAGCGGGAGCGAATGAGCAGTTCTTC
TRBJ1-1	TRBV6-8	.	.	CASSPQGPANTEAFF	TGTGCCAGCAGTCCCCAGGGGCCCGCCAACACTGAAGCTTTCTTT
TRBJ2-7	TRBV10-1	TRBD1	medium-sized	CASSEDRDDEQYF	TGCGCCAGCAGTGAGGACAGGGACGACGAGCAGTACTTC
TRBJ2-3	TRBV18	.	many	CASSIGSTDTQYF	TGTGCCAGCTCAATCGGGTCCACAGATACGCAGTATTTT
TRBJ1-2	TRBV7-2	.	many	CASSLGVYGGYTF	TGTGCCAGCAGCCTGGGGGTCTATGGGGGCTACACCTTC
TRBJ2-7	TRBV27	.	many	CASSLGFQGDEQYF	TGTGCCAGCAGTTTAGGCTTCCAGGGTGACGAGCAGTACTTC
TRBJ1-3	TRBV19	.	few	CASIESSGNTIYF	TGTGCCAGTATCGAGAGCTCTGGAAACACCATATATTTT
TRBJ2-1	TRBV28	.	few	CASSSTAKPVDNEQFF	TGTGCCAGCAGTTCCACAGCTAAACCAGTGGACAATGAGCAGTTCTTC
TRBJ1-1	TRBV30	TRBD1	.	CAWSVGTGTTEAFF	TGTGCCTGGAGTGTGGGGACAGGGACCACTGAAGCTTTCTTT
TRBJ1-2	TRBV2	.	few	CASSDGVQGPYGYTF	TGTGCCAGCAGTGACGGGGTTCAGGGTCCATATGGCTACACCTTC
TRBJ2-3	TRBV7-9	.	many	CASSPGVTDTQYF	TGTGCCAGCAGCCCAGGGGTCACAGATACGCAGTATTTT
TRBJ2-3	TRBV3-1	.	many	CASSQSMRTPQYF	TGTGCCAGCAGCCAAAGTATGCGGACTCCGCAGTATTTT
TRBJ1-1	TRBV9	.	many	CASSSHGLSNTEAFF	TGTGCCAGCAGCTCCCATGGGCTCAGCAACACTGAAGCTTTCTTT
TRBJ1-1	TRBV9	.	many	CASSVGGGLNTEAFF	TGTGCCAGCAGCGTAGGGGGAGGGCTCAACACTGAAGCTTTCTTT
TRBJ1-2	TRBV12-3/TRBV12-4	TRBD1	many	CASSRGGDRGRRSGYTF	TGTGCCAGCAGTCGGGGGGGGGACAGGGGGCGCCGGAGTGGCTACACCTTC